This T cell receptor (beta chain) was observed in a study of spatial heterogeneity in lung cancer. This clonotype is classed as medium-sized. Trimming stripped 6 bases from V and 10 bases from J, with 16 bases between. The CDR3 contains 12 residues. The germline gives CDR1 SQVTM, CDR2 ANQGSEA. TCR cDNA molecules were tagged individually, and each one carried a unique molecular identifier. TCRdb redid the calling of the 5' RACE reads with MiXCR, one entry per CDR3 protein. The repertoire consists of about 7,900 distinct CDR3 sequences, with 4% to 5.5% occurring once and the leading ten covering about 27%. The time point here: sample taken at primary tumor resection.

The specimen was PBMCs, collected at surgery. The chain couples TRBV29-1 to TRBJ2-1; D unresolved. This clonotype was sampled from a male donor with early-stage non-small cell lung cancer. Here the CDR3 DNA reads TGCAGCGTAAACGCTGGACCGAGGGAGCAGTTCTTC. It codes for CSVNAGPREQFF.